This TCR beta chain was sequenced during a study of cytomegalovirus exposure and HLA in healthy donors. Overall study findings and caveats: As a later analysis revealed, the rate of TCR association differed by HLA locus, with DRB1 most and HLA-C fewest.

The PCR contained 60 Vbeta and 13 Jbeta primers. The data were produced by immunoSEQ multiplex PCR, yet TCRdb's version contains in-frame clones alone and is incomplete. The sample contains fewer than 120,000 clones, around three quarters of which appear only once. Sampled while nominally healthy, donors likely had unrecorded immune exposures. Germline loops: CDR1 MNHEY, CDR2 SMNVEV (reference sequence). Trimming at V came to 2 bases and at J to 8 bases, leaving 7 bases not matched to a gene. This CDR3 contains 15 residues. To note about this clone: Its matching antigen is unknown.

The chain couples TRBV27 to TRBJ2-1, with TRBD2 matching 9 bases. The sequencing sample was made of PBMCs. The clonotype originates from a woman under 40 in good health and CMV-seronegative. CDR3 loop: CASSLAGGLLDEQFF. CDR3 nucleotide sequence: TGTGCCAGCAGTTTAGCGGGAGGGCTTTTGGATGAGCAGTTCTTC.